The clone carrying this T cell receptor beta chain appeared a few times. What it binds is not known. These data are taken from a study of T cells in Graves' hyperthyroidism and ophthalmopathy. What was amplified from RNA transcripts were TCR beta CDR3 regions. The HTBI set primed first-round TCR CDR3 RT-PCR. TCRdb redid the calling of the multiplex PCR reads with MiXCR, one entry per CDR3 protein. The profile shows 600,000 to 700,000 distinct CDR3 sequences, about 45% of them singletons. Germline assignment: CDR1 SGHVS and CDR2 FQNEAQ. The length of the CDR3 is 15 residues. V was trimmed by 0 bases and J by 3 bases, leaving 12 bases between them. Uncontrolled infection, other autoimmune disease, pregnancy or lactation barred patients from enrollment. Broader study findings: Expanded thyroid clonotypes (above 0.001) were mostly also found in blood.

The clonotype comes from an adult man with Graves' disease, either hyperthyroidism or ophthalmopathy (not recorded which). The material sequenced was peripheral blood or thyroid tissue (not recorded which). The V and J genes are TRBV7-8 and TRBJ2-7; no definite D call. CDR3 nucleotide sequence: TGTGCCAGCAGCTTAGCAGGGCAGGCTCTCTACGAGCAGTACTTC. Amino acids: CASSLAGQALYEQYF.